These T cell receptor beta chains were read from a single sample in a study of blood T cell repertoires in COVID-19. TCRdb keeps only in-frame clones here, not all; method: immunoSEQ multiplex PCR. This repertoire shows under 200,000 clones, around 83% found once; its top ten account for 3.5% to 4%. Sequencing was performed on PBMCs or T cells enriched from blood (not recorded which). These receptors were taken from a woman in her forties or fifties in a cohort exposed to, infected with or recovered from COVID-19 (not recorded which). CDR3s include the opening cysteine and the closing phenylalanine or tryptophan. The D gene is left open where the match is weak. The size of a clone is reported for some rows only, either as once, few or many, or as a class for expanded clones.

v_call	j_call	clone_size	d_call	cdr3_nt	cdr3_aa
TRBV14	TRBJ2-4	-	-	TGTGCCAGCAGCCAAGATACTAGCCTGACCAAAAACATTCAGTACTTC	CASSQDTSLTKNIQYF
TRBV10-2	TRBJ2-7	few	-	TGCGCCAGCAGTGAGAGGGAGAGGCCCTACGAGCAGTACTTC	CASSERERPYEQYF
TRBV7-3	TRBJ1-1	medium-sized	-	TGTGCCAGCCGATACAGGGCTGTGAACACTGAAGCTTTCTTT	CASRYRAVNTEAFF
TRBV3-1/TRBV3-2	TRBJ1-1	-	-	TGTGCCAGCAGTTCCGACAGTGTGAAGGCTTTCTTT	CASSSDSVKAFF
TRBV3-1/TRBV3-2	TRBJ2-1	-	-	TGTGCCAGCAGCCAAGGCCGTGGACTATTTTACAATGAGCAGTTCTTC	CASSQGRGLFYNEQFF
TRBV5-1	TRBJ2-2	few	-	TGCGCCAGCAGCTCGCCAGCGGGGAACACCGGGGAGCTGTTTTTT	CASSSPAGNTGELFF
TRBV5-1	TRBJ2-3	-	-	TGCGCCAGCAGCCCTGACCTAGGAGATACGCAGTATTTT	CASSPDLGDTQYF
TRBV28	TRBJ2-2	-	TRBD1	TGTGCCAGCAGCGCCCCCCCCAGGGGGAGCGGGGAGCTGTTTTTT	CASSAPPRGSGELFF
TRBV11-2	TRBJ2-7	-	-	TGTGCCAGCAGCCTTACGGGGGAACCCTACGAGCAGTACTTC	CASSLTGEPYEQYF
TRBV27	TRBJ2-1	-	TRBD1	TGTGCCAGCAGTTCGACAGGGGAGATGAATGAGCAGTTCTTC	CASSSTGEMNEQFF
TRBV6-5	TRBJ1-2	-	-	TGTGCCAGCAAGGAGAGGGTTGACTATGGCTACACCTTC	CASKERVDYGYTF
TRBV7-2	TRBJ2-3	-	-	TGTGCCAGCAGCTTAGCCCGTCAGGATGCGCAGTATTTT	CASSLARQDAQYF
TRBV4-1	TRBJ1-2	-	-	TGCGCCAGCAGCCAAGATGTTGTGGCGGACAGAATTAACTATGGCTACACCTTC	CASSQDVVADRINYGYTF
TRBV7-3	TRBJ2-3	-	TRBD2	TGTGCCAGCAGCTTAATGGGGGGGATAGATACGCAGTATTTT	CASSLMGGIDTQYF
TRBV9	TRBJ2-6	-	-	TGTGCCAGCAGCGTATCCCTAATAGACAGGAGATCGGGGGCCAACGTCCTGACTTTC	CASSVSLIDRRSGANVLTF
TRBV20-1	TRBJ2-1	-	TRBD2	TGCAGTGCTAGTTTTGCGGGAGGTCTCTACAATGAGCAGTTCTTC	CSASFAGGLYNEQFF
TRBV2	TRBJ1-5	-	-	TGTGCCAGCAGTCAGGGTCTACGGCAGCCCCAGCATTTT	CASSQGLRQPQHF
TRBV7-2	TRBJ2-7	-	-	TGTGCCAGCAGCTTAGCAGGGGGGGGGATTAACGTGCAGTACTTC	CASSLAGGGINVQYF
TRBV28	TRBJ1-5	-	TRBD1	TGTGCAAGCTCTTCAGGGGGAGAAGCGCAGCCCCAGCATTTT	CASSSGGEAQPQHF
TRBV7-9	TRBJ1-6	-	-	TGTGCCAGCAGCTTGGGGGGGGGTAATTCACCCCTCCACTTT	CASSLGGGNSPLHF
TRBV27	TRBJ2-5	-	-	TGTGCCAGCAGGGGGACGGGAGCCCAAGAGACCCAGTACTTC	CASRGTGAQETQYF